Described below is a single TCR beta chain sequence and its context. This sample stems from a study of blood T cell repertoires in COVID-19. As for the study in general: Nucleic acid was either cDNA or gDNA, and it came from T cells, B-cell-depleted T cells, or PBMCs.

In the original workflow: Estimates of nucleated cell counts were drawn from the amplification of reference gene primers. The repertoire was sequenced with immunoSEQ multiplex PCR; TCRdb's copy has only in-frame clones and lacks some. That table is the source of V, J and clone size, and D and trimming were worked out from the DNA. The sample lists some 150,000 clones; more than 70% were seen once. The CDR3 totals 16 residues. CDR1 is SGHNT, CDR2 YENEEA, per germline. V was shortened by 0 bases and J by 0 bases, with 10 bases between the two germline ends. The sample was peripheral blood. The source of this sequence is a woman aged 55-70 years with acute or convalescent COVID-19. The rearrangement links TRBV11-3 to TRBJ2-3; TRBD2 is a possible D gene (6 bases). CDR3 DNA: TGTGCCAGCAGCTTAGATGGGAGGACAAGCACAGATACGCAGTATTTT. It encodes CASSLDGRTSTDTQYF.